The 10 T cell receptor beta chains below were found in one sample sequenced in a study of T-cell reconstitution after alpha-beta-depleted transplantation in children. During its preparation, the TCRbeta library received unique molecular identifiers. TCRdb passed the PCR reads through MiXCR, listing each CDR3 protein once. The sample holds 400,000 to 550,000 distinct CDR3 sequences, over 9.5% seen once. Sequenced here: PBMCs, sampled before TCRalphabeta/CD19-depleted stem cell transplant. The receptor source for this set is a child aged 2-15 years with inherited bone marrow failure, due to receive a stem cell transplant.

The chain couples TRBV7-9 to TRBJ1-1; D is uncertain. The germline CDR1 and CDR2 sequences are SEHNR and FQNEAQ (reference sequence). The CDR3 length is 12 residues. V lost 4 bases and J lost 2, with 5 bases in between. Here the CDR3 DNA reads TGTGCCAGCAGCTCGGTAAACACTGAAGCTTTCTTT. This sequence encodes CASSSVNTEAFF.

This clonotype came up many times. The chain uses TRBV5-1 and TRBJ2-3, with a tentative D call TRBD2 (6 bases). The CDR3 totals 16 residues. Trimming shortened V by 0 bases and J by 4 bases, and 15 bases separated the two germline ends. Germline V gene lookup returns CDR1 SGHRS and CDR2 YFSETQ. CDR3: CASSLAGGSAADTQYF. The CDR3 nucleotides are TGCGCCAGCAGCTTGGCCGGAGGGTCGGCGGCAGATACGCAGTATTTT.

The chain joins TRBV29-1 to TRBJ2-7, with D perhaps TRBD2 (5 bases). CDR1 is SQVTM and CDR2 is ANQGSEA in the germline V gene. V was cut by 7 bases and J by 4 bases, with 11 bases left in between. The CDR3 runs 11 residues. In DNA, the CDR3 is TGCAGCGCTCAAGCGGAGTACGAGCAGTACTTC. It is translated as CSAQAEYEQYF.

This clonotype was seen more than once but under ten times. V gene TRBV30 combines with J gene TRBJ2-1; TRBD2 agrees at 8 bases. Germline V gene data show CDR1 as GTSNPN and CDR2 as SVGIG (reference sequence). The CDR3 covers 16 residues. Trimming took 1 base from V and 3 from J; bases not matched to a gene: 8. The CDR3 sequence is CAWSAELGRGYNEQFF. CDR3 nucleotide sequence: TGTGCCTGGAGTGCCGAACTCGGGAGGGGCTACAATGAGCAGTTCTTC.

This clonotype was seen a handful of times. The rearrangement uses TRBV4-2 and TRBJ2-2; unclear D gene. The CDR3 loop spans 16 amino acids. With 1 base removed from V and 6 bases from J, the gap between germline ends came to 15 bases. CDR1 LGHNA and CDR2 YNFKEQ come from the germline V gene. CDR3 amino acids: CASSQVISGYPGELFF. The CDR3 bases are TGTGCCAGCAGCCAAGTTATCTCTGGGTACCCCGGGGAGCTGTTTTTT.

This clonotype was observed at least ten times. The chain carries TRBV29-1 and TRBJ1-2; D unresolved. The V end lost 4 bases, the J end lost 7 bases, and 13 bases lay between the germline ends. CDR1 is SQVTM and CDR2 is ANQGSEA in the germline V gene. This CDR3 region has 12 residues. The CDR3 DNA reads TGCAGCGTTGCTTCGGGTTTGGGTGGCTACACCTTC. This translates into CSVASGLGGYTF.

J is TRBJ1-2 and V is TRBV18; no clear D gene. CDR3 length equals 15 residues. Deletions cut 5 bases from V and 3 bases from J, with 16 bases between. Germline assignment: CDR1 KGHSH and CDR2 LQKENI. In DNA form, the CDR3 reads TGTGCCAGCTCATTATACGGGAGTTCGGACTATGGCTACACCTTC. Translated: CASSLYGSSDYGYTF.

This clonotype showed up just a few times. V is TRBV7-2 and J is TRBJ2-3; 10 bases line up with TRBD2. Germline loops: CDR1 SGHTA, CDR2 FQGNSA. V dropped 6 bases and J dropped 3; count of bases not matched to a gene: 12. The CDR3 spans 17 residues. The CDR3 sequence is CASRRPLAGDLTDTQYF. The DNA for the CDR3 is TGTGCCAGCAGACGGCCGCTAGCGGGAGATTTAACAGATACGCAGTATTTT.

The chain couples TRBV15 to TRBJ2-4; D is undetermined. The CDR3 is 13 residues long. The ends were cut back, 5 bases at V and 10 bases at J, with 15 bases in the middle. Germline CDR1 and CDR2: LNHNV and YYDKDF (reference sequence). The CDR3 loop is CATSPRRAWIQYF. The CDR3 DNA reads TGTGCCACCAGCCCCCGTAGGGCCTGGATTCAGTACTTC.

This clonotype came up many times. The CDR3: CASSPASGRGDTQYF. CDR3 bases: TGTGCCAGCTCACCTGCCAGCGGGCGAGGAGATACGCAGTATTTT. The V gene is TRBV18, the J gene TRBJ2-3; D possibly corresponds to TRBD2 (6 bases). Trimming shortened V by 3 bases and J by 5 bases, and 15 bases separated the two germline ends. The CDR3 is 15 amino acids. Germline loops: CDR1 KGHSH, CDR2 LQKENI.